These T cell receptor beta chains were read from a single sample in a study of cytomegalovirus exposure and HLA in healthy donors. Assay: immunoSEQ multiplex PCR; the TCRdb copy retains only in-frame clones and omits some. The table includes 40,000 to 55,000 clones, about three quarters detected once. Sequencing was performed on PBMCs. The receptors stem from a woman aged 45-59 years in good health and CMV-seronegative. Each CDR3 is given with its conserved first and last residue. The D gene is left open where the match is weak. Some rows mark clone size as missing; the rest say once, few, many or name a class of expanded clone.

>TRBJ1-6|-|TRBV5-6|-
TGTGCCAGCAGCTTACCGAAACGAGAATTTTCACCCCTCCACTTT
CASSLPKREFSPLHF
>TRBJ2-3|-|TRBV19|TRBD2
TGTGCCAGTAGTCCTAGCGGGAGTTCAGATACGCAGTATTTT
CASSPSGSSDTQYF
>TRBJ1-1|-|TRBV2|TRBD1
TGTGCCAGCAGTGAGGGGGACAGGGGGCCATCTGAAGCTTTCTTT
CASSEGDRGPSEAFF
>TRBJ1-4|few|TRBV30|TRBD1
TGTGCCTGGAGTCTTGCAGGGGGAAGGAGGGAAAAACTGTTTTTT
CAWSLAGGRREKLFF
>TRBJ2-2|-|TRBV9|TRBD2
TGTGCCAGCAGCGTAGAGGGCGGGAGGGCACAGAGCACCGGGGAGCTGTTTTTT
CASSVEGGRAQSTGELFF
>TRBJ1-2|-|TRBV5-1|-
TGCGCCAGCAGCCAATCATCCAGGGGCGATGGCTACACCTTC
CASSQSSRGDGYTF
>TRBJ1-2|-|TRBV6-7|-
TGTGCCGGCGGCCAGTGCGGCTACACCTTC
CAGGQCGYTF
>TRBJ2-1|-|TRBV5-1|TRBD2
TGCGCCAGCAGCCTTAGCGGGAGGGCCGGCTCCTACAATGAGCAGTTCTTC
CASSLSGRAGSYNEQFF
>TRBJ2-1|once|TRBV30|-
TGTGCCTGGAGTGAGTGGGCAGGGGCCAATGAGCAGTTCTTC
CAWSEWAGANEQFF
>TRBJ2-3|-|TRBV7-3|TRBD2
TGTGCCAGCAGCGTTAGCGGGGCAAGCACAGATACGCAGTATTTT
CASSVSGASTDTQYF
>TRBJ1-1|-|TRBV18|-
TGTGCCAGCTCACCGGGCGGGGACACTGAAGCTTTCTTT
CASSPGGDTEAFF
>TRBJ1-1|-|TRBV29-1|-
TGCAGCGTAAGGGAACAGGAGAACACTGAAGCTTTCTTT
CSVREQENTEAFF
>TRBJ1-2|-|TRBV6-5|-
TGTGCCAGCAGTTACACCACGGGGTATGGCTACACCTTC
CASSYTTGYGYTF
>TRBJ1-1|-|TRBV7-6|-
TGTGCCAGCAAACCAACAGAGATGAACACTGAAGCTTTCTTT
CASKPTEMNTEAFF
>TRBJ2-3|-|TRBV7-9|-
TGTGCCAGCAGCTTAGCAGGGGGGGGAGATACGCAGTATTTT
CASSLAGGGDTQYF
>TRBJ2-7|-|TRBV6-5|TRBD2
TGTGCCAGCCGAACCGGGACTAGCGGTTCGAAGCAGTACTTC
CASRTGTSGSKQYF
>TRBJ2-7|-|TRBV28|-
TGTGCCAGCAGCCCCTTGTTGGCCTGGGAGTCCTACGAGCAGTACTTC
CASSPLLAWESYEQYF
>TRBJ2-1|-|TRBV6-1|TRBD1
TGTGCCAGCAGGCGACAGGGGGCCGATGAGCAGTTCTTC
CASRRQGADEQFF
>TRBJ2-7|once|TRBV25-1|-
TGTGCCTCTTCACAAGGCGGGCAAACGTACGAGCAGTACTTC
CASSQGGQTYEQYF
>TRBJ2-1|-|TRBV7-2|-
TGTGCCAGCAGCCCGTACCTGAGTGATGAGCAGTTCTTC
CASSPYLSDEQFF
>TRBJ2-1|-|TRBV7-8|TRBD2
TGTGCCAGCAGCTTAGGACTAGCGGGAGTTAACTCCTACAATGAGCAGTTCTTC
CASSLGLAGVNSYNEQFF
>TRBJ2-3|-|TRBV4-2|TRBD2
TGTGCCAGCAGCCAAGATCGCCCAGCGGGGGTTGGTACAGATACGCAGTATTTT
CASSQDRPAGVGTDTQYF
>TRBJ2-5|-|TRBV7-2|-
TGTGCCAGCAGCTTGGGCGAGCAAGAGACCCAGTACTTC
CASSLGEQETQYF
>TRBJ2-7|-|TRBV6-6|-
TGTGCCAGCAGTCCGCCGGGAGCGTATGAGCAGTACTTC
CASSPPGAYEQYF
>TRBJ1-5|medium-sized|TRBV2|-
TGTGCCAGCAGTGAAGCCTTTAGTAATCAGCCCCAGCATTTT
CASSEAFSNQPQHF
>TRBJ2-3|-|TRBV9|TRBD2
TGTGCCAGCAGCGTAGGTCCGGGAGGGGGGACAGATACGCAGTATTTT
CASSVGPGGGTDTQYF
>TRBJ2-7|once|TRBV27|TRBD1
TGTGCCAGCAGTCCCCGGGACAGCTCCTACGAGCAGTACTTC
CASSPRDSSYEQYF
>TRBJ1-2|-|TRBV27|-
TGTGCCAGCAGTCGAAGTCAGGGCTATGGCTACACCTTC
CASSRSQGYGYTF
>TRBJ2-7|once|TRBV7-2|-
TGTGCCAGCAGCTTCCCGGGTGCTGAGGAGCAGTACTTC
CASSFPGAEEQYF
>TRBJ1-1|-|TRBV5-1|-
TGCGCCAGCAGCTTTGGGGGGGGGCGCGACACTGAAGCTTTCTTT
CASSFGGGRDTEAFF
>TRBJ1-3|-|TRBV19|TRBD1
TGTGCCAGTAGTCCGACAGGGTCTGGAAACACCATATATTTT
CASSPTGSGNTIYF
>TRBJ2-5|-|TRBV28|-
TGTGCCAGCAGTTCCCCTTTAGAGACCCAGTACTTC
CASSSPLETQYF
>TRBJ2-3|-|TRBV7-6|TRBD2
TGTGCCAGCAGCTTAAGCGGGGGAGAGACAGATACGCAGTATTTT
CASSLSGGETDTQYF